The present TCR beta chain was sequenced within a study of shared T cell receptors in the human thymus. Here immunoSEQ multiplex PCR was the method, and the copy in TCRdb shows in-frame clones only, minus some. Among hundreds of thousands of clones listed, roughly 74% were seen once. This clone has a single count. The germline V and J ends were trimmed by 5 bases and 0 bases, with 11 bases remaining between them. The CDR3 consists of 14 residues. Germline assignment: CDR1 MNHEY and CDR2 SMNVEV (reference sequence). These data also featured in a second study, about human thymus T cells. From that study: Corrective cardiac operations yielded the resected thymus tissue.

The TCR sequence derives from a boy younger than two with a congenital heart defect. The chain employs TRBV27 and TRBJ2-7, with D possibly matching TRBD2 (5 bases). The sample comprised thymocytes. This CDR3 is CASSEVGGSYEQYF. CDR3 DNA sequence: TGTGCCAGCAGTGAGGTAGGAGGCTCCTACGAGCAGTACTTC.